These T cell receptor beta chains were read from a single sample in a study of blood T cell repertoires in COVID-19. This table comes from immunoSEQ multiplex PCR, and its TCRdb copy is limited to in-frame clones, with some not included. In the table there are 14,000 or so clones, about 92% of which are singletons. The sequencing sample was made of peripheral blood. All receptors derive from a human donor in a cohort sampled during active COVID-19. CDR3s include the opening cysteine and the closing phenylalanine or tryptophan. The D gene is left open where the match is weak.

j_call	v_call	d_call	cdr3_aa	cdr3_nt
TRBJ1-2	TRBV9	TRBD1	CASSTGGGGPGYTF	TGTGCCAGCAGCACAGGGGGGGGAGGTCCTGGCTACACCTTC
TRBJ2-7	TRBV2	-	CASELEGVLEQYF	TGTGCCAGCGAATTAGAGGGGGTACTGGAGCAGTACTTC
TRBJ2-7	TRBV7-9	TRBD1	CASSKPGQGSEQYF	TGTGCCAGCAGCAAACCCGGACAGGGCTCCGAGCAGTACTTC
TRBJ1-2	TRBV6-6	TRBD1	CASSSGGTGYTF	TGTGCCAGCAGTTCAGGGGGCACTGGCTACACCTTC
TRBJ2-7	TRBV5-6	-	CASSLVGSSYEQYF	TGTGCCAGCAGCTTGGTTGGGAGCTCCTACGAGCAGTACTTC
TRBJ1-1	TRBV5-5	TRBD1	CASSLERLDRMNTEAFF	TGTGCCAGCAGCTTGGAAAGGCTGGACAGGATGAACACTGAAGCTTTCTTT
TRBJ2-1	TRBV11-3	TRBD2	CASSLALAGGAYNEQFF	TGTGCCAGCAGCTTAGCCCTGGCGGGGGGTGCCTACAATGAGCAGTTCTTC
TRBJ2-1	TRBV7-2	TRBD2	CASSITSGWGEQFF	TGTGCCAGCAGCATTACTAGCGGCTGGGGTGAGCAGTTCTTC
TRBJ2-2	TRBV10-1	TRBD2	CASSGTSGRTNTGELFF	TGCGCCAGCAGCGGGACTAGCGGGAGGACGAACACCGGGGAGCTGTTTTTT
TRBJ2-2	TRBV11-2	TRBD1	CASSPGDREAGELFF	TGTGCCAGCAGCCCCGGGGACAGGGAAGCCGGGGAGCTGTTTTTT